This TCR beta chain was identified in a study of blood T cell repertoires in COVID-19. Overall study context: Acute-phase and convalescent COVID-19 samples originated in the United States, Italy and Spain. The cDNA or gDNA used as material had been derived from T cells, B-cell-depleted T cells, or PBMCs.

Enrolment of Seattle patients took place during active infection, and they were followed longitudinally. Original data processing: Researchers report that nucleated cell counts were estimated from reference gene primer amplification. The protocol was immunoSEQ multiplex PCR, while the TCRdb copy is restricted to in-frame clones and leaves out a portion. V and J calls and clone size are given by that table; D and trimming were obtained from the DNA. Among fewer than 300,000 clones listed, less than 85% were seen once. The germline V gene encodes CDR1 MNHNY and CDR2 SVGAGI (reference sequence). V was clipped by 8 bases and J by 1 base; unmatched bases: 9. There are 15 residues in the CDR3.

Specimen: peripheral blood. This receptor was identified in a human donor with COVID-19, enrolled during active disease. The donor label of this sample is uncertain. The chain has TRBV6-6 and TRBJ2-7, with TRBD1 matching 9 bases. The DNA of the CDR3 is TGTGCCAGCCTTGACCCGGGGACAGGGTCCTACGAGCAGTACTTC. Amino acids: CASLDPGTGSYEQYF.